The clone carrying this TCR beta chain showed up just once. Its antigen is undetermined. The sample belongs to a study of radiotherapy plus CTLA-4 blockade in lung cancer. Study-level findings and limits: Interferon-beta, together with early blood T cell clone dynamics, reportedly best predicted response. After treatment with radiotherapy plus ipilimumab, TCR clones that came from the tumor expanded in blood.

Those patients who had chemo-refractory metastatic non-small-cell lung cancer were given focal radiation along with CTLA-4 blockade through ipilimumab. Some clones are missing from TCRdb's copy, which holds only in-frame ones; the method was immunoSEQ multiplex PCR. The sample lists about 39,000 clones; 75% to 80% were seen once. V lost 10 bases and J lost 4; bases outside the gene matches: 6. CDR3 length: 12 amino acids. Germline V gene sequence: CDR1 WSHSY, CDR2 SAAADI. The rearrangement links TRBV10-2 to TRBJ1-1, with 7 bases that match TRBD1. Sequences were derived from peripheral blood, sampled from a patient treated with radiotherapy plus ipilimumab. The sequence derives from a human donor with non-small cell lung cancer that progressed on radiotherapy plus ipilimumab. This CDR3 reads CATRDSSTEAFF. CDR3 nucleotides: TGCGCCACACGGGACAGCAGCACTGAAGCTTTCTTT.